Reported below is one TCR beta chain. The data are from a study of blood T cell repertoires in COVID-19. Study at large: COVID-19 samples from acute and convalescent phases originated in the United States, Italy and Spain.

Libraries were prepared by immunoSEQ multiplex PCR; TCRdb keeps only in-frame clonotypes and omits some of them. The sample yields 100,000 to 150,000 clones, 70% to 85% seen once. The sequencing sample was made of peripheral blood. The origin of this receptor is a woman aged 70-85 years with acute or convalescent COVID-19.

The CDR3 DNA is TGCGCCAGCAGCTCTTATACTGCTCCCTACGAGCAGTACTTC. Amino acid sequence: CASSSYTAPYEQYF. V gene TRBV5-1 combines with J gene TRBJ2-7, with D unresolved. Germline CDR1 and CDR2: SGHRS and YFSETQ. V dropped 3 bases and J dropped 2 bases, with 12 bases sitting between them. The CDR3 consists of 14 residues. The full variable domain, with the rest looked up from reference TRBV5-1 and TRBJ2-7, is KAGVTQTPRYLIKTRGQQVTLSCSPISGHRSVSWYQQTPGQGLQFLFEYFSETQRNKGNFPGRFSGRQFSNSRSEMNVSTLELGDSALYLCASSSYTAPYEQYFGPGTRLTVT.